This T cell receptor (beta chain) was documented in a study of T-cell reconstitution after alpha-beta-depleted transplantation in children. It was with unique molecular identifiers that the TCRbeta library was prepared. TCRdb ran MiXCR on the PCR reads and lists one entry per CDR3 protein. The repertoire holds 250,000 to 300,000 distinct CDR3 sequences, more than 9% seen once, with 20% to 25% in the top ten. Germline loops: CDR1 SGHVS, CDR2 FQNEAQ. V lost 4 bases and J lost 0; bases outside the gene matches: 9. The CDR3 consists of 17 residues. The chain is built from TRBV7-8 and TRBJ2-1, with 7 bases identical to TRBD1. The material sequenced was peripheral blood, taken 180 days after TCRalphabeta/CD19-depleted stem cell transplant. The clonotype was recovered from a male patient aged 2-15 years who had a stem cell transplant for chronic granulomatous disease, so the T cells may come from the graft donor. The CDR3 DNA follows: TGTGCCAGCAGCTCCAACGGACAGGAGAGCTCCTACAATGAGCAGTTCTTC. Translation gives CASSSNGQESSYNEQFF.